This T cell receptor beta chain was documented in a study of blood T cells in healthy people across ages. Overall study findings and caveats: The fall in TCR beta diversity per million T cells was roughly linear with age.

CDR3 length: 13 amino acids. V was trimmed by 2 bases and J by 7 bases, leaving 14 bases between them. Germline V gene lookup returns CDR1 SQVTM and CDR2 ANQGSEA. This clonotype was found many times. The target antigen is unknown. Every donor gave ten milliliters of peripheral blood. The use of a sample-barcoded 5' primer and a J-beta primer mix characterized a second PCR of roughly 6 to 11 cycles. Each cDNA was tagged by a template-switch adaptor containing 12 random nucleotides. TCRdb ran MiXCR on the 5' RACE reads and lists one entry per CDR3 protein. The sample yields about 810,000 distinct CDR3 sequences, around 34% seen once.

Sequenced input: blood. The source of this sequence is a man aged 18 to 30 in good health. The rearrangement links TRBV29-1 to TRBJ1-2; D perhaps matches TRBD1 (5 bases). In nucleotides, the CDR3 is TGCAGCGTTGAACGGCAGGGCGGTTTTGGCTACACCTTC. This encodes CSVERQGGFGYTF.